These 4 T cell receptor beta chains share one sample of origin, sequenced in a study of CD8 T cells in Susac syndrome. Random-hexamer reverse transcription was applied to about 0.45 to 1 ug RNA. MiXCR was run by TCRdb on the immunoSEQ multiplex PCR reads, yielding one entry per CDR3 protein. The table shows 180,000 or so distinct CDR3 sequences, with about 93% occurring only once. Specimen: CD4+ T cells from PBMCs. These receptors originate from a human donor with Susac syndrome.

This clonotype was seen only once. The J gene is TRBJ2-7, the V gene TRBV3-1, with 7 positions matching TRBD2. The CDR3 consists of 16 residues. V gave up 4 bases and J gave up 2 bases; unmatched junction bases: 11. Germline CDR1 and CDR2: LGHDT and YNNKEL (reference sequence). Written as DNA, the CDR3 is TGTGCCAGCAGCCGGGGGTCTAGCGGCATCCCCTACGAGCAGTACTTC. This encodes CASSRGSSGIPYEQYF.

The rearrangement uses TRBV5-1 and TRBJ1-6, with D possibly TRBD1 on 5 matching bases. CDR3 size: 13 residues. The V gene lost 0 bases and the J gene lost 10 bases, with 8 bases spanning the gap. CDR1 is SGHRS and CDR2 is YFSETQ in the germline V gene. The CDR3 region has the DNA TGCGCCAGCAGCTTGGAGGGGCCCTCACCCCTCCACTTT. Translation gives CASSLEGPSPLHF.

CDR3 DNA sequence: TGTGCCAGCAGCCAAGAGGGCCTCTTGCGCCCGAACTATGGCTACACCTTC. Translation gives CASSQEGLLRPNYGYTF. V gene TRBV4-2 combines with J gene TRBJ1-2; D is undetermined. V gave up 0 bases and J gave up 2 bases, with 16 bases separating them. CDR1 is LGHNA, CDR2 YNFKEQ, per germline. The CDR3 covers 17 residues.

This chain uses TRBV7-9 with TRBJ2-1, with TRBD2 matching 7 bases. With 4 bases clipped from V and 7 bases from J, the junction kept 4 bases outside the gene matches. The V gene's germline CDR1 is SEHNR and CDR2 FQNEAQ (reference sequence). The CDR3 length is 13 residues. This CDR3 reads CASSWGGGNEQFF. CDR3 nucleotides: TGTGCCAGCAGCTGGGGGGGTGGGAATGAGCAGTTCTTC.